What follows are 17 T cell receptor beta chains derived from one specimen sequenced in a study of T cell changes during pregnancy in multiple sclerosis. Produced via immunoSEQ multiplex PCR; TCRdb's table is partial and in-frame only. The sample consists of tens of thousands of clones, roughly 92% of them appearing once. The sequencing used peripheral blood, collected in the third trimester of pregnancy. These receptors all stem from a female donor in good health, enrolled as a control in a pregnancy study.

V is TRBV25-1 and J is TRBJ1-2; a possible D gene is TRBD1 (5 bases). The CDR3 covers 14 residues. Germline CDR1 MGHDK, CDR2 SYGVNS. With 6 bases removed from V and 10 bases from J, the gap between germline ends came to 21 bases. The DNA for the CDR3 is TGTGCCAGCAGCATCCCGGGGGGGTTTGGTGTCTACACCTTC. Its translation: CASSIPGGFGVYTF.

The rearrangement links TRBV7-8 to TRBJ2-7; 10 nucleotides line up with TRBD1. This CDR3 is built from 16 residues. Germline V CDR1 and CDR2: SGHVS, FQNEAQ. V was pared by 6 bases and J by 1 base, with 9 bases of the junction left unmatched. The CDR3 is CASRRLGGQGSYEQYF. The CDR3 DNA reads TGTGCCAGCAGGCGATTGGGGGGACAGGGGTCCTACGAGCAGTACTTC.

The chain has TRBV29-1 and TRBJ2-5, with 9 bases fitting TRBD2. CDR1 and CDR2 from the germline V gene are SQVTM and ANQGSEA. J lost 4 bases, V lost 3 bases, and 6 bases had no gene match. This CDR3 spans 14 amino acids. The CDR3 here is CSVDGGRAGETQYF. CDR3 in DNA: TGCAGCGTTGATGGCGGGAGGGCCGGAGAGACCCAGTACTTC.

The chain uses TRBV10-3 and TRBJ2-5, with 10 bases fitting TRBD2. This CDR3 region has 20 residues. The germline V gene has CDR1 ENHRY and CDR2 SYGVKD. After removal of 2 bases from V and 1 base from J, the junction contained 16 bases not matched to a gene. The CDR3 here is CAISEISSGGPKSTQETQYF. In nucleotides, the CDR3 is TGTGCCATCAGTGAGATTTCTAGCGGGGGCCCCAAATCGACCCAAGAGACCCAGTACTTC.

This clone was recorded once. The rearrangement uses TRBV4-3 and TRBJ2-7; maybe TRBD2 (5 bases). Germline CDR1 is LGHNA and CDR2 is YSLEER. The CDR3 spans 15 residues. V dropped 2 bases and J dropped 2 bases, with 13 bases sitting between them. CDR3 residues: CASSQLTGTPYEQYF. CDR3 DNA sequence: TGCGCCAGCAGCCAATTAACGGGAACCCCCTACGAGCAGTACTTC.

CDR3 nucleotides: TGTGCCAGTAGTATAGCGGGAATTGGCAATCAGCCCCAGCATTTT. Amino acids: CASSIAGIGNQPQHF. The rearrangement links TRBV19 to TRBJ1-5; D unclear. Germline lookup yields CDR1 LNHDA and CDR2 SQIVND (reference sequence). The CDR3 contains 15 residues. V was trimmed by 1 base and J by 2 bases, leaving 9 bases between them.

The J gene is TRBJ2-7, the V gene TRBV6-5; possible D gene TRBD2, 6 bases. CDR1 MNHEY and CDR2 SVGAGI come from the germline V gene. The length of the CDR3 is 14 residues. Trimming removed 4 bases at V and 3 bases at J, with 13 bases between. CDR3 amino acids: CASSLYREFYEQYF. CDR3 in DNA: TGTGCCAGCAGTTTGTATCGGGAGTTCTACGAGCAGTACTTC.

The J gene is TRBJ1-2, the V gene TRBV5-5, with D uncertain. The CDR3 contains 15 residues. V was shortened by 7 bases and J by 4 bases, with 20 bases between the two germline ends. The germline V gene encodes CDR1 SGHKS and CDR2 YYEKEE (reference sequence). The CDR3 region is CASLSEGRGIYGYTF. DNA of the CDR3: TGTGCCAGCTTATCTGAGGGCCGGGGAATCTATGGCTACACCTTC.

The CDR3 DNA reads as TGTGCCAGCAGTTGGGGGGGGAATGAAAAACTGTTTTTT. It yields the protein CASSWGGNEKLFF. The chain has TRBV7-2 and TRBJ1-4; TRBD1 is a possible D gene (5 bases). CDR3 length: 13 residues. V lost 6 bases and J lost 5, with 10 bases in between. Germline lookup yields CDR1 SGHTA and CDR2 FQGNSA.

This chain connects TRBV19 to TRBJ2-1; TRBD2 aligns across 7 bases. Germline V gene sequence: CDR1 LNHDA, CDR2 SQIVND (reference sequence). This CDR3 spans 15 amino acids. Trimming removed 3 bases from V and 4 bases from J; junction bases left unmatched: 6. Here the CDR3 DNA reads TGTGCCAGTAGTATTTCTAGCGGACCTTACAATGAGCAGTTCTTC. Protein sequence: CASSISSGPYNEQFF.

The V and J genes are TRBV11-3 and TRBJ2-1, with D perhaps matching TRBD1 (6 bases). This CDR3 comprises 13 residues. Trimming removed 5 bases from V and 8 bases from J, with 13 bases in between. The germline gives CDR1 SGHNT, CDR2 YENEEA. In DNA form, the CDR3 reads TGTGCCAGCAGCGGGCAGGGGCATCATGAGCAGTTCTTC. This translates into CASSGQGHHEQFF.

This chain uses TRBV18 with TRBJ2-3; TRBD1 matches 8 bases. CDR3 size: 16 residues. V was clipped by 4 bases and J by 2 bases; unmatched bases: 8. Germline CDR1 and CDR2: KGHSH and LQKENI. The chain's CDR3 is CASSLSGQGNTDTQYF. The CDR3 coding sequence is TGTGCCAGCTCACTTAGCGGACAGGGCAACACAGATACGCAGTATTTT. The whole variable domain, remainder taken from reference TRBV18 and TRBJ2-3, is NAGVMQNPRHLVRRRGQEARLRCSPMKGHSHVYWYRQLPEEGLKFMVYLQKENIIDESGMPKERFSAEFPKEGPSILRIQQVVRGDSAAYFCASSLSGQGNTDTQYFGPGTRLTVL.

The chain employs TRBV16 and TRBJ2-2; 10 positions agree with TRBD2. V was clipped by 4 bases and J by 7 bases; unmatched bases: 12. The germline V gene encodes CDR1 KGHSY and CDR2 FQNENV. This CDR3 region has 17 residues. CDR3 sequence: CASSPKASGSVGGELFF. DNA for the CDR3: TGTGCCAGCAGCCCAAAGGCTAGCGGGAGCGTCGGCGGGGAGCTGTTTTTT.

This chain connects TRBV4-3 to TRBJ2-3, with TRBD2 matching over 10 bases. The CDR3 extends over 16 amino acids. V shed 3 bases, J shed 7 bases, and the junction held 10 bases outside the gene matches. The germline gives CDR1 LGHNA, CDR2 YSLEER. This CDR3 reads CASSHSLAGELNTQYF. CDR3 in DNA: TGCGCCAGCAGCCATTCTCTAGCGGGAGAATTGAATACGCAGTATTTT.

This clone was seen once. This chain uses TRBV11-2 with TRBJ2-3; maybe TRBD2 (6 bases). The CDR3 totals 15 residues. The V and J ends lost 3 bases and 4 bases respectively, with 14 bases between them. CDR1 and CDR2 from the germline V gene are SGHAT and FQNNGV. CDR3 sequence reads: CASSFGDFGADTQYF. CDR3 sequence (DNA): TGTGCCAGCAGCTTCGGGGACTTCGGTGCAGATACGCAGTATTTT.

The genes are TRBV12-5 and TRBJ1-1; 8 nucleotides line up with TRBD1. Germline-derived CDR1 and CDR2 are LGHNT and FRNRAP. With V trimmed by 5 bases and J by 3 bases, 5 bases remained unmatched. CDR3 length: 14 residues. In DNA form, the CDR3 reads TGTGCTAGTGGTCCTGGACAGGGTTACACTGAAGCTTTCTTT. Its translation is CASGPGQGYTEAFF. The variable domain in full, with the rest retrieved from reference TRBV12-5 and TRBJ1-1, is DARVTQTPRHKVTEMGQEVTMRCQPILGHNTVFWYRQTMMQGLELLAYFRNRAPLDDSGMPKDRFSAEMPDATLATLKIQPSEPRDSAVYFCASGPGQGYTEAFFGQGTRLTVV.

The chain recombines TRBV7-2 with TRBJ2-1; 12 bases are shared with TRBD2. Looked up from germline, CDR1 is SGHTA and CDR2 is FQGNSA. The CDR3 totals 14 residues. Trimming removed 4 bases from V and 8 bases from J; junction bases left unmatched: 3. The CDR3 region is CASSSGTSGYEQFF. The CDR3, as DNA: TGTGCCAGCAGCTCAGGGACTAGCGGGTATGAGCAGTTCTTC.